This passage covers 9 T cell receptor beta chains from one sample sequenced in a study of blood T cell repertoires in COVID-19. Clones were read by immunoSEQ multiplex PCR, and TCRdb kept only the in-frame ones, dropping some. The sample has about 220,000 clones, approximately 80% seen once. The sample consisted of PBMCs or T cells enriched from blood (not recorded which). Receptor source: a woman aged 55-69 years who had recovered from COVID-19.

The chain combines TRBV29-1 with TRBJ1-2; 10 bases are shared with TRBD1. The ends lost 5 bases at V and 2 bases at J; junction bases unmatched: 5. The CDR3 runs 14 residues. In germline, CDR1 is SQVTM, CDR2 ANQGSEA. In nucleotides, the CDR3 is TGCAGCGTTAAACCGACAGGGGGCAACTATGGCTACACCTTC. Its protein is CSVKPTGGNYGYTF.

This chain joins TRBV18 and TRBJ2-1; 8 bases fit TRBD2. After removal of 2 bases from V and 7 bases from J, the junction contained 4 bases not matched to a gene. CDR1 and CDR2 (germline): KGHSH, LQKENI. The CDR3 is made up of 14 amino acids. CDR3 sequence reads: CASSPTSGENEQFF. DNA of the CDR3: TGTGCCAGCTCACCAACTAGCGGAGAAAATGAGCAGTTCTTC.

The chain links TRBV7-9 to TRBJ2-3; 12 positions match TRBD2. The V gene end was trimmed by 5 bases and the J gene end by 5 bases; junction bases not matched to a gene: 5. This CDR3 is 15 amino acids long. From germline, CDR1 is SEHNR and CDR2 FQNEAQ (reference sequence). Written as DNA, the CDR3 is TGTGCCAGCAGCCGTTGGACTAGCGGGGTAGATACGCAGTATTTT. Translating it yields CASSRWTSGVDTQYF. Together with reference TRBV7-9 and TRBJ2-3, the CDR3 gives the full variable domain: DTGVSQNPRHKITKRGQNVTFRCDPISEHNRLYWYRQTLGQGPEFLTYFQNEAQLEKSRLLSDRFSAERPKGSFSTLEIQRTEQGDSAMYLCASSRWTSGVDTQYFGPGTRLTVL.

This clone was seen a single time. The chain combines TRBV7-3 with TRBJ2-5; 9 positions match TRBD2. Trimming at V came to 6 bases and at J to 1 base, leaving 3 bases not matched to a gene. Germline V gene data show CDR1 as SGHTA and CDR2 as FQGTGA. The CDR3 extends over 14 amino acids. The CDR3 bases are TGTGCCAGCAGTTGGCGGGGGGGCCAAGAGACCCAGTACTTC. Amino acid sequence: CASSWRGGQETQYF.

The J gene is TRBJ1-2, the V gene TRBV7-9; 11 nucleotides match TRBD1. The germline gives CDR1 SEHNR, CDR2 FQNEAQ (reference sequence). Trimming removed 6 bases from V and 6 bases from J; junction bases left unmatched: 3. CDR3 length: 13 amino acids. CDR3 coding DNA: TGTGCCAGCAGGGGGACAGGGGGTAATGGCTACACCTTC. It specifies CASRGTGGNGYTF.

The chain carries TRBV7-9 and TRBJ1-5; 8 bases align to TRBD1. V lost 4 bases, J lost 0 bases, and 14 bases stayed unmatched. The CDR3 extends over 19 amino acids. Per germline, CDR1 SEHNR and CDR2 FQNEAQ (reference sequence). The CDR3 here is CASSSSSTDRAHSNQPQHF. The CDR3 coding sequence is TGTGCCAGCAGCTCCTCCTCTACGGACAGGGCACATAGCAATCAGCCCCAGCATTTT.

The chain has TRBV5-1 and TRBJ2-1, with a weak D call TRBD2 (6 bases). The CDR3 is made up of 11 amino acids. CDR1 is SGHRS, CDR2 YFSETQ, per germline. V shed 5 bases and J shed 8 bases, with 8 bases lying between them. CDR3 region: CASRGEDEQFF. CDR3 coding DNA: TGCGCCAGCAGGGGGGAGGATGAGCAGTTCTTC.

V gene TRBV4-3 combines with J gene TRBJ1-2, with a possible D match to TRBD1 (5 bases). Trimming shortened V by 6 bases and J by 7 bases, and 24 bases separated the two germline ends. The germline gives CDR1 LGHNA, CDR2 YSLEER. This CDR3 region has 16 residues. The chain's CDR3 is CASSRDWGTGSSGYTF. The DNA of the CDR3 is TGCGCCAGCAGTCGGGATTGGGGGACTGGCTCCTCTGGCTACACCTTC.

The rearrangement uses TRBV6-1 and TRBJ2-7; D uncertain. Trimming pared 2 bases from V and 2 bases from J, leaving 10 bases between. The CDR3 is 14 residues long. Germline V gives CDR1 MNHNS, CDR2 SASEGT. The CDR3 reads CASSEFGLPYEQYF. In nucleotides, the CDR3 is TGTGCCAGCAGTGAATTTGGCTTGCCCTACGAGCAGTACTTC.